This T cell receptor beta chain was identified during a study of T cells after yellow fever vaccination. Study outcomes and limitations: Re-detected after boosting: most primary clones, 96% of CD4 and roughly 88% of CD8.

This clonotype was detected only a few times. Antigen: not known. V trimming: 2 bases; J trimming: 7 bases; junction bases outside the gene matches: 11. The CDR3 is 15 residues long. CDR1 is SQVTM, CDR2 ANQGSEA, per germline. TCR cDNA was made by 5'RACE template switching, adding a universal primer site and UMIs. TCRdb fed the 5' RACE reads into MiXCR, producing one record per CDR3 protein. This table holds about 360,000 distinct CDR3 sequences, 6.2% found once. The rearrangement joins TRBV29-1 to TRBJ2-3; 8 nucleotides agree with TRBD2. The TCR sequence derives from a man aged 25-45 years who received the YFV17D yellow fever vaccine. The sample consisted of PBMCs, taken 5 days after the yellow fever booster vaccination. The CDR3: CSVERASGRSNTQYF. CDR3 DNA sequence: TGCAGCGTTGAAAGGGCCAGCGGGAGATCGAATACGCAGTATTTT.